Listed here are 8 T cell receptor beta chains from one sample, sequenced in a study of T cells in localized non-small cell lung cancer. This table comes from immunoSEQ multiplex PCR, and its TCRdb copy is limited to in-frame clones, with some not included. The repertoire consists of about 52,000 clones, with approximately 90% occurring once and the leading ten covering about a sixth. Sample: peripheral blood, taken before any cancer treatment. The receptors were sampled from a male donor older than 55 with stage III squamous cell lung carcinoma.

This clone has more than one count but fewer than ten. The gene calls are TRBV28 and TRBJ1-3; 8 bases are shared with TRBD1. Germline V gene data show CDR1 as MDHEN and CDR2 as SYDVKM. V lost 2 bases and J lost 3; bases outside the gene matches: 3. The CDR3 spans 15 residues. DNA of the CDR3: TGTGCCAGCAGTTTACAGGGGGCGGGTGGAAACACCATATATTTT. As protein: CASSLQGAGGNTIYF.

The chain is built from TRBV5-4 and TRBJ1-2; D unresolved. The CDR3 is made up of 14 amino acids. Trimming took off 4 bases at V and 4 bases at J, with 14 bases between the two ends. CDR1 is SGHNT, CDR2 YYREEE, per germline (reference sequence). The CDR3 reads CASSLNGPAYGYTF. The CDR3 DNA follows: TGTGCCAGCAGCCTTAACGGCCCGGCCTATGGCTACACCTTC.

The chain combines TRBV29-1 with TRBJ2-2, with D possibly matching TRBD1 (6 bases). CDR1 is SQVTM and CDR2 is ANQGSEA in the germline V gene. The length of the CDR3 is 14 residues. The V and J ends lost 3 bases and 3 bases respectively, with 11 bases between them. CDR3 loop: CSVELQGHTGELFF. In DNA form, the CDR3 reads TGCAGCGTTGAGTTGCAGGGGCACACCGGGGAGCTGTTTTTT.

This chain uses TRBV11-2 with TRBJ2-2; D unresolved. V lost 3 bases, J lost 4 bases, and 9 bases lay in between. The germline gives CDR1 SGHAT, CDR2 FQNNGV. The CDR3 has 14 amino acids. CDR3 residues: CASSFASATGELFF. CDR3 sequence (DNA): TGTGCCAGCAGCTTTGCTTCGGCCACCGGGGAGCTGTTTTTT.

This chain uses TRBV19 with TRBJ2-5, with a tentative D call TRBD2 (5 bases). The CDR3 is 12 amino acids. The V gene lost 3 bases and the J gene lost 7 bases, with 9 bases spanning the gap. Germline-derived CDR1 and CDR2 are LNHDA and SQIVND (reference sequence). CDR3 region: CASSMGERTQYF. CDR3 coding DNA: TGTGCCAGTAGTATGGGAGAGCGGACCCAGTACTTC. Complete variable domain (other parts from reference TRBV19 and TRBJ2-5): DGGITQSPKYLFRKEGQNVTLSCEQNLNHDAMYWYRQDPGQGLRLIYYSQIVNDFQKGDIAEGYSVSREKKESFPLTVTSAQKNPTAFYLCASSMGERTQYFGPGTRLLVL.

The chain uses TRBV29-1 and TRBJ2-1, with 8 bases aligning to TRBD2. This CDR3 spans 13 amino acids. Germline V gives CDR1 SQVTM, CDR2 ANQGSEA. J lost 9 bases, V lost 7 bases, and 11 bases had no gene match. The CDR3 coding sequence is TGCAGCGCCCGGACTAGCCCGAGCGTTGAGCAGTTCTTC. Translated: CSARTSPSVEQFF.

The chain is built from TRBV10-3 and TRBJ1-1; D is perhaps TRBD1 (5 bases). CDR3 length: 13 amino acids. Germline CDR1 ENHRY, CDR2 SYGVKD. Trimming removed 7 bases at V and 5 bases at J, with 14 bases between. The chain's CDR3 is CAITRSGETEAFF. The CDR3 DNA follows: TGTGCCATCACACGGTCGGGGGAAACTGAAGCTTTCTTT.

The gene calls are TRBV12-5 and TRBJ1-5, with 11 bases matching TRBD1. The ends lost 3 bases at V and 7 bases at J; junction bases unmatched: 2. CDR1 is LGHNT and CDR2 is FRNRAP in the germline V gene. This CDR3 contains 14 residues. The CDR3 coding sequence is TGTGCTAGTGGTTTTGGACAGGGGGCGCAGCCCCAGCATTTT. This encodes CASGFGQGAQPQHF.